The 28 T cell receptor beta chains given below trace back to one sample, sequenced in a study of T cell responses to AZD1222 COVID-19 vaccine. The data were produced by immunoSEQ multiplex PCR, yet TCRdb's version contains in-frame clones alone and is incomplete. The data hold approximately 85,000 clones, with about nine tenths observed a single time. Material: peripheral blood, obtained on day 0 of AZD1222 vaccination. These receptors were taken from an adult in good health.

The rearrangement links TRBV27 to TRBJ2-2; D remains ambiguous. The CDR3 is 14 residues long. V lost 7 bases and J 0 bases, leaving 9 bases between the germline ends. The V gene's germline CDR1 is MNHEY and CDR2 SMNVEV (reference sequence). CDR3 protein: CASTPAPNTGELFF. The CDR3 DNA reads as TGTGCCAGCACGCCAGCACCGAACACCGGGGAGCTGTTTTTT.

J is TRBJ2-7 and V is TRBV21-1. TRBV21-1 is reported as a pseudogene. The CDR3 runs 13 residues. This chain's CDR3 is CASSKKGESEQYF. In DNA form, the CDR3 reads TGTGCCAGCAGCAAAAAGGGTGAGAGCGAGCAGTACTTC.

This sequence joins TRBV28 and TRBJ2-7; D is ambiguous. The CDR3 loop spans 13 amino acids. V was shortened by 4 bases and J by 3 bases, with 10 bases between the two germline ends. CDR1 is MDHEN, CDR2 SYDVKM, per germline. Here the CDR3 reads CASSSQPLYEQYF. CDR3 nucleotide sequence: TGTGCCAGCAGTTCCCAGCCCCTCTACGAGCAGTACTTC.

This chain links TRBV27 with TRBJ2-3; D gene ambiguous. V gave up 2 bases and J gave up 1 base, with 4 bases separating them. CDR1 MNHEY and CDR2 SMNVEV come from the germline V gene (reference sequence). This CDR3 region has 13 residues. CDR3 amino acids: CASSLVGTDTQYF. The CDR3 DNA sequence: TGTGCCAGCAGTTTAGTAGGCACAGATACGCAGTATTTT.

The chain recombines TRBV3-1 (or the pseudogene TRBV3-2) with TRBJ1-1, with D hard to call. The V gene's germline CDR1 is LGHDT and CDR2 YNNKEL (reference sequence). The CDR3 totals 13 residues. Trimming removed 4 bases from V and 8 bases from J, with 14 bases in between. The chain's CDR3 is CASSPHGEAEAFF. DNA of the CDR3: TGTGCCAGCAGCCCCCACGGGGAGGCCGAAGCTTTCTTT.

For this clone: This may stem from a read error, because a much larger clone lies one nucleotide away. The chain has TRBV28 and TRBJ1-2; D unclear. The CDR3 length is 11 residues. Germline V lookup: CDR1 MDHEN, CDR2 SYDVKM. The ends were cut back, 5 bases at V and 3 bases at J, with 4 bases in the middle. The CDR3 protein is CASSRDYGYTF. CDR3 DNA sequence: TGTGCCAGCAGTAGGGACTATGGCTACACCTTC.

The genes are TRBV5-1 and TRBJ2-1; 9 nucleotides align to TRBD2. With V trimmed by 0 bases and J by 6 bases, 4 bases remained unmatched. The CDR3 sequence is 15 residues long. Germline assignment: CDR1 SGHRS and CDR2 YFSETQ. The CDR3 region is CASSLVAGGSNEQFF. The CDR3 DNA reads TGCGCCAGCAGCTTGGTGGCGGGAGGGTCCAATGAGCAGTTCTTC.

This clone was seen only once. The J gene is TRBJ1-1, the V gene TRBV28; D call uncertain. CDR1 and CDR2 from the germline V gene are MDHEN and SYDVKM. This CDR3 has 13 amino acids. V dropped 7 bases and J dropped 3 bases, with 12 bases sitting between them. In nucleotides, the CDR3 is TGTGCCAGCAAAGCGTTTCGGGACACTGAAGCTTTCTTT. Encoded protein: CASKAFRDTEAFF.

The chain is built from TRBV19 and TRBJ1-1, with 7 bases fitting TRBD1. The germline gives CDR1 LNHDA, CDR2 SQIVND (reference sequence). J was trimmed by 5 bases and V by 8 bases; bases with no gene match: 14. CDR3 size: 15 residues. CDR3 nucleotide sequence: TGTGCCAGTGGAAAGGCCGACAGGGAACGGACTGAAGCTTTCTTT. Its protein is CASGKADRERTEAFF.

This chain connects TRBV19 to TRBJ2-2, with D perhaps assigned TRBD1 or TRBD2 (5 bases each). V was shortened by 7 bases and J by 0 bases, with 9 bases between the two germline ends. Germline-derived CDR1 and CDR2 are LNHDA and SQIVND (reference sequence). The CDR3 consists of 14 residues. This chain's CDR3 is CASKGTTNTGELFF. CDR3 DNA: TGTGCCAGTAAGGGGACCACGAACACCGGGGAGCTGTTTTTT.

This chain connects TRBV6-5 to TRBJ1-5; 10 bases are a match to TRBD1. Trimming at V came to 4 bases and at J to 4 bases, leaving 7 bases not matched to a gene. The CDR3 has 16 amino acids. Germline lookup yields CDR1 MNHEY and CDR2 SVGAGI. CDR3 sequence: CASSSRTGGINQPQHF. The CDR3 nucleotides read TGTGCCAGCAGTTCCCGGACAGGGGGTATAAATCAGCCCCAGCATTTT.

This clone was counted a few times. CDR3 loop: CASSSQGIVSTEAFF. The CDR3 nucleotides are TGTGCCAGCAGTTCACAGGGAATTGTCTCCACTGAAGCTTTCTTT. The chain has TRBV6-5 and TRBJ1-1; possible D gene TRBD1, 6 bases. CDR3 size: 15 residues. V lost 4 bases, J lost 4 bases, and 16 bases lay in between. Germline-derived CDR1 and CDR2 are MNHEY and SVGAGI.

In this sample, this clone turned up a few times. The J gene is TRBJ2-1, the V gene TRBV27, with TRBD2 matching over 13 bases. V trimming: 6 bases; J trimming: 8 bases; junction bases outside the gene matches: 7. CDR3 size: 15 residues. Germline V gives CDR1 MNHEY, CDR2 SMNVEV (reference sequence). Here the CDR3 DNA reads TGTGCCAGCAGGCGGACTAGCGGGAGAGGCCATGAGCAGTTCTTC. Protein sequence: CASRRTSGRGHEQFF.

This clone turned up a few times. The CDR3 loop reads CASSPLRTNLYEQYF. The CDR3 DNA is TGTGCCAGCAGCCCCCTCCGGACTAACCTCTACGAGCAGTACTTC. V gene TRBV7-8 combines with J gene TRBJ2-7, with D possibly matching TRBD2 (6 bases). This CDR3 is built from 15 residues. The V end was cut by 5 bases, the J end by 3 bases, with 17 bases between. The V gene's germline CDR1 is SGHVS and CDR2 FQNEAQ.

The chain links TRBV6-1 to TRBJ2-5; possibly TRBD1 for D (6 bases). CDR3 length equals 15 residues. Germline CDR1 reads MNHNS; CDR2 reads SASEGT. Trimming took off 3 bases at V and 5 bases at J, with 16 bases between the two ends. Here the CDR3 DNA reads TGTGCCAGCAGTGACCTAACAGGGCTATCGGAGACCCAGTACTTC. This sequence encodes CASSDLTGLSETQYF.

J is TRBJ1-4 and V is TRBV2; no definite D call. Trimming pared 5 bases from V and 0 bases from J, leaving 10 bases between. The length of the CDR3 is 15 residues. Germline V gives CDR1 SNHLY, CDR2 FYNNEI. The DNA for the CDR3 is TGTGCCAGCAGTAGTGGTACAGCAACTAATGAAAAACTGTTTTTT. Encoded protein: CASSSGTATNEKLFF. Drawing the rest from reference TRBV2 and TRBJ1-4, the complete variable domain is EPEVTQTPSHQVTQMGQEVILRCVPISNHLYFYWYRQILGQKVEFLVSFYNNEISEKSEIFDDQFSVERPDGSNFTLKIRSTKLEDSAMYFCASSSGTATNEKLFFGSGTQLSVL.

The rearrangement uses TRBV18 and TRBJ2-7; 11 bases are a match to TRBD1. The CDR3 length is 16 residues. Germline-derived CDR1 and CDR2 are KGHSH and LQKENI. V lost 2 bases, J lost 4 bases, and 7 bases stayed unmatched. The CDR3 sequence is CASSPAPGQGVYEQYF. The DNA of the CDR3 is TGTGCCAGCTCACCAGCGCCGGGACAGGGGGTATACGAGCAGTACTTC.

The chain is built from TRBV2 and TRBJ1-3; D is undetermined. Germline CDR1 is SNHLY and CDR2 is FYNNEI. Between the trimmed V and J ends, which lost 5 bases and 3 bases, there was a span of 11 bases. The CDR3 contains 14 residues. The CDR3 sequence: CASSQNQVGNTIYF. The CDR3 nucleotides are TGTGCCAGCAGTCAGAATCAGGTTGGAAACACCATATATTTT.

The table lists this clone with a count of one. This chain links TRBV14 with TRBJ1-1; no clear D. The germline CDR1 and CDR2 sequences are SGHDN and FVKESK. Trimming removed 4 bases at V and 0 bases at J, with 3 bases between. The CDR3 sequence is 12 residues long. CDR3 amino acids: CASSRVNTEAFF. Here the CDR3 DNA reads TGTGCCAGCAGCCGAGTGAACACTGAAGCTTTCTTT.

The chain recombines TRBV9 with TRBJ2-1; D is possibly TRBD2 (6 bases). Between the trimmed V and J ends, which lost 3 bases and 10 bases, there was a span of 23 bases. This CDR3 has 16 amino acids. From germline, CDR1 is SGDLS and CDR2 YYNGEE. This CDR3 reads CASSGGKDYKLREQFF. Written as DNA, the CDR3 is TGTGCCAGCAGCGGCGGGAAAGACTACAAGCTAAGGGAGCAGTTCTTC.

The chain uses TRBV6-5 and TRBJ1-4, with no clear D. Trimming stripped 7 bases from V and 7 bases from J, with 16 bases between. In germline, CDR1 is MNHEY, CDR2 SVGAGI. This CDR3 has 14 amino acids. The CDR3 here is CASTGTRSGEKLFF. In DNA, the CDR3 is TGTGCCAGCACCGGAACAAGGTCTGGTGAAAAACTGTTTTTT.

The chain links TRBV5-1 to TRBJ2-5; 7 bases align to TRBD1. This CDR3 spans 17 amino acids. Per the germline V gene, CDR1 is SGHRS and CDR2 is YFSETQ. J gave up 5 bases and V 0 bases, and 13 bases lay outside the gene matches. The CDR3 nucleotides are TGCGCCAGCAGCTTGGGGGGAGCACAGGGGATCTGGGAGACCCAGTACTTC. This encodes CASSLGGAQGIWETQYF.

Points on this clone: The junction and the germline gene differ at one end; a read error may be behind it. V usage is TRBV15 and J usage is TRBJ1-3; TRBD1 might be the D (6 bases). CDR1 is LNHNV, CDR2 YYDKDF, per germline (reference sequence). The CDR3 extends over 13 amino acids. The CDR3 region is CATSRDWGPGRDF. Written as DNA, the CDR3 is TGTGCCACCAGCAGAGATTGGGGGCCCGGTCGCGATTTT.

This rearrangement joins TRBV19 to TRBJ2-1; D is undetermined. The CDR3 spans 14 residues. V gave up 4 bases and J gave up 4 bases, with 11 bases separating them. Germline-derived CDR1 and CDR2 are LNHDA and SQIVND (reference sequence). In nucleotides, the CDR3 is TGTGCCAGTAGTAAGGTGATGGATTACAATGAGCAGTTCTTC. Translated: CASSKVMDYNEQFF.

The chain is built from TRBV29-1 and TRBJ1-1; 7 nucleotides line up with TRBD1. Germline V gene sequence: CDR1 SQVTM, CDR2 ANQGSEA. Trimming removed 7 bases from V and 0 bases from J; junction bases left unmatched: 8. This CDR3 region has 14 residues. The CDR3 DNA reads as TGCAGCGGCCGGCAGGGGGGGATGAACACTGAAGCTTTCTTT. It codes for CSGRQGGMNTEAFF. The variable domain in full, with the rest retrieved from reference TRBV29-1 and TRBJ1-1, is SAVISQKPSRDICQRGTSLTIQCQVDSQVTMMFWYRQQPGQSLTLIATANQGSEATYESGFVIDKFPISRPNLTFSTLTVSNMSPEDSSIYLCSGRQGGMNTEAFFGQGTRLTVV.

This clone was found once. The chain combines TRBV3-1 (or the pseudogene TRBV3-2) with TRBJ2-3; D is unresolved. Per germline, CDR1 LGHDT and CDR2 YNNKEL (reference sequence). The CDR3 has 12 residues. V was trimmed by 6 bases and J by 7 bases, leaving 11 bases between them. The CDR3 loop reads CASSHNRYTQYF. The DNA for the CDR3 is TGTGCCAGCAGTCACAACCGGTATACGCAGTATTTT.

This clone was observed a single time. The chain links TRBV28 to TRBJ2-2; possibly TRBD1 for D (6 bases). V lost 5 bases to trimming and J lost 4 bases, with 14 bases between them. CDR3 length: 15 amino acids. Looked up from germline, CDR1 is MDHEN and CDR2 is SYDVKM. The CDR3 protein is CASSRGQGPTGELFF. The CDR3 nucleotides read TGTGCCAGCAGTAGAGGGCAGGGGCCCACCGGGGAGCTGTTTTTT.

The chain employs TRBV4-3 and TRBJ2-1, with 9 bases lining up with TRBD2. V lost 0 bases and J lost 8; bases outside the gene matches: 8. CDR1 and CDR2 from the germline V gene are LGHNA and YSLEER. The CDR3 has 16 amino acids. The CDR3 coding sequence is TGCGCCAGCAGCCAAGATCCTGAGCGGGAGGTGGATGAGCAGTTCTTC. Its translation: CASSQDPEREVDEQFF.